This is a list of T cell receptor beta chains from one sample in a study of shared clonotypes between healthy human individuals. Method: immunoSEQ multiplex PCR; TCRdb's copy keeps in-frame clones and lacks some. The table has 2 million to 2.5 million clones, about 95% seen once. Sequenced material: naive CD8+ T cells sorted from blood. The source is a man between 18 and 29 years old in good health. CDR3s include the opening cysteine and the closing phenylalanine or tryptophan. Each record gives: clone size, V gene, D gene, CDR3 length, J gene, CDR3 DNA, CDR3 protein. D genes are given only for firm matches. Size is stated for part of the rows, as once, few or many counts, or as a class when the clone is expanded.

clone_size: -; v_call: TRBV6-6; d_call: TRBD2; cdr3_length: 14; j_call: TRBJ2-7; cdr3_nt: TGTGCCAGCAGCCCTATCAGCGGGGGCTACGAGCAGTACTTC; cdr3_aa: CASSPISGGYEQYF
clone_size: -; v_call: TRBV6-5; d_call: -; cdr3_length: 16; j_call: TRBJ1-2; cdr3_nt: TGTGCCAGCAGTTTCCAGACCCCTACCACCGCTTATGGCTACACCTTC; cdr3_aa: CASSFQTPTTAYGYTF
clone_size: -; v_call: TRBV27; d_call: -; cdr3_length: 15; j_call: TRBJ2-3; cdr3_nt: TGTGCCAGCAGTAGCGGCCAGCTAAACACAGATACGCAGTATTTT; cdr3_aa: CASSSGQLNTDTQYF
clone_size: -; v_call: TRBV4-1; d_call: -; cdr3_length: 15; j_call: TRBJ2-1; cdr3_nt: TGCGCCAGCAGCCAAGGGGGTAGCTCCTACAATGAGCAGTTCTTC; cdr3_aa: CASSQGGSSYNEQFF
clone_size: -; v_call: TRBV28; d_call: -; cdr3_length: 17; j_call: TRBJ2-7; cdr3_nt: TGTGCCAGCAGTTCGGGGACAGGAACTAGCGAGCCCTACGAGCAGTACTTC; cdr3_aa: CASSSGTGTSEPYEQYF
clone_size: once; v_call: TRBV6-5; d_call: -; cdr3_length: 14; j_call: TRBJ2-7; cdr3_nt: TGTGCCAGCAGCCACAGGGTCGCGGGATCCGAGCAGTACTTC; cdr3_aa: CASSHRVAGSEQYF
clone_size: -; v_call: TRBV4-3; d_call: -; cdr3_length: 14; j_call: TRBJ2-3; cdr3_nt: TGCGCCAGCAGCCAAGTGGAGGGCACAGATACGCAGTATTTT; cdr3_aa: CASSQVEGTDTQYF
clone_size: once; v_call: TRBV7-9; d_call: -; cdr3_length: 11; j_call: TRBJ2-1; cdr3_nt: TGTGCCAGCACCCCCCTGAGTGAGCAGTTCTTC; cdr3_aa: CASTPLSEQFF
clone_size: -; v_call: TRBV7-2; d_call: TRBD2; cdr3_length: 16; j_call: TRBJ2-7; cdr3_nt: TGTGCCAGCAGCCCGAGGACTAGCGGGGGCCTGTGGCAGCAGTACTTC; cdr3_aa: CASSPRTSGGLWQQYF
clone_size: -; v_call: TRBV28; d_call: -; cdr3_length: 16; j_call: TRBJ2-1; cdr3_nt: TGTGCCAGCAGTCCTCCCGTTGAGTGGAACCACAATGAGCAGTTCTTC; cdr3_aa: CASSPPVEWNHNEQFF
clone_size: once; v_call: TRBV20-1; d_call: -; cdr3_length: 11; j_call: TRBJ1-1; cdr3_nt: TGCAGTGCCGATCCGGGGGGAGAAGCTTTCTTT; cdr3_aa: CSADPGGEAFF
clone_size: -; v_call: TRBV5-5; d_call: TRBD1; cdr3_length: 15; j_call: TRBJ2-7; cdr3_nt: TGTGCCAGCAGCTTGACGTTCACAGGGGACTACGAGCAGTACTTC; cdr3_aa: CASSLTFTGDYEQYF
clone_size: -; v_call: TRBV30; d_call: -; cdr3_length: 15; j_call: TRBJ1-6; cdr3_nt: TGTGCCTGGAGTTTCGGAGCGTTTGAGCGTTCACCCCTCCACTTT; cdr3_aa: CAWSFGAFERSPLHF
clone_size: -; v_call: TRBV7-9; d_call: -; cdr3_length: 14; j_call: TRBJ1-1; cdr3_nt: TGTGCCAGCACCGAGACCCCCCCAGGGATCGAAGCTTTCTTT; cdr3_aa: CASTETPPGIEAFF
clone_size: once; v_call: TRBV30; d_call: TRBD1; cdr3_length: 14; j_call: TRBJ2-7; cdr3_nt: TGTGCCTGGACCGGACAGGGGTTTCTAAACGAGCAGTACTTC; cdr3_aa: CAWTGQGFLNEQYF
clone_size: -; v_call: TRBV4-1; d_call: TRBD2; cdr3_length: 18; j_call: TRBJ2-7; cdr3_nt: TGCGCCAGCAGCTACCGGTTGGCGGGAGAGGGAATCTCCTACGAGCAGTACTTC; cdr3_aa: CASSYRLAGEGISYEQYF
clone_size: -; v_call: TRBV5-6; d_call: TRBD2; cdr3_length: 15; j_call: TRBJ2-3; cdr3_nt: TGTGCCAGCAGCTTACTTGCGGGAGTTAGAGATACGCAGTATTTT; cdr3_aa: CASSLLAGVRDTQYF
clone_size: -; v_call: TRBV5-6; d_call: TRBD2; cdr3_length: 14; j_call: TRBJ2-7; cdr3_nt: TGTGCCAGCAAAATGGGACTAGCGGCCTACGAGCAGTACTTC; cdr3_aa: CASKMGLAAYEQYF
clone_size: -; v_call: TRBV2; d_call: -; cdr3_length: 13; j_call: TRBJ2-7; cdr3_nt: TGTGCCAGCAGTGAAGGGGGGCGATACGAGCAGTACTTC; cdr3_aa: CASSEGGRYEQYF
clone_size: once; v_call: TRBV18; d_call: TRBD2; cdr3_length: 18; j_call: TRBJ2-3; cdr3_nt: TGTGCCAGCTCACCATCGGGACTAGCGGGAGCTAGCACAGATACGCAGTATTTT; cdr3_aa: CASSPSGLAGASTDTQYF
clone_size: -; v_call: TRBV30; d_call: -; cdr3_length: 13; j_call: TRBJ2-7; cdr3_nt: TGTGCTTTGGATTGGACATCCGACCACGAGCAGTACTTC; cdr3_aa: CALDWTSDHEQYF
clone_size: -; v_call: TRBV5-1; d_call: -; cdr3_length: 16; j_call: TRBJ2-5; cdr3_nt: TGCGCCAGCAGCCCCGATGGAATAGGGGGTTATGAGACCCAGTACTTC; cdr3_aa: CASSPDGIGGYETQYF
clone_size: -; v_call: TRBV18; d_call: TRBD2; cdr3_length: 15; j_call: TRBJ2-7; cdr3_nt: TGTGCCAGCTCACTTCAGACGGGAGGCCCGTACGAGCAGTACTTC; cdr3_aa: CASSLQTGGPYEQYF
clone_size: -; v_call: TRBV9; d_call: TRBD1; cdr3_length: 15; j_call: TRBJ2-5; cdr3_nt: TGTGCCAGCAGCCCAACCGGGACAGAGGGAGAGACCCAGTACTTC; cdr3_aa: CASSPTGTEGETQYF